Each of the 12 T cell receptor beta chains below was sequenced from the same sample in a study of CD4+ T cells in melanoma. Profiling relied on immunoSEQ multiplex PCR, and the TCRdb table lists in-frame clones only, not all of them. The table records fewer than 55,000 clones, roughly nine tenths of them present only once. Sequenced sample: peripheral blood. The source is a human donor with melanoma.

The chain combines TRBV5-1 with TRBJ2-5; D is uncertain. The CDR3 runs 16 residues. The V end was cut by 0 bases, the J end by 0 bases, with 12 bases between. Germline CDR1 SGHRS, CDR2 YFSETQ. This CDR3 reads CASSLALTPYQETQYF. The CDR3 region has the DNA TGCGCCAGCAGCTTGGCTCTCACCCCGTACCAAGAGACCCAGTACTTC.

V is TRBV7-8 and J is TRBJ1-5; the D gene is possibly TRBD1 (6 bases). Germline V lookup: CDR1 SGHVS, CDR2 FQNEAQ. The length of the CDR3 is 17 residues. V was shortened by 1 base and J by 3 bases, with 16 bases between the two germline ends. CDR3 DNA: TGTGCCAGCAGCTTAGGGGGCCCGGGGGCCCTCAATCAGCCCCAGCATTTT. Translating gives CASSLGGPGALNQPQHF.

The gene calls are TRBV18 and TRBJ1-1, with D hard to call. From germline, CDR1 is KGHSH and CDR2 LQKENI. The CDR3 runs to 15 residues. V dropped 3 bases and J dropped 1 base, with 12 bases sitting between them. The CDR3 loop is CASSPRPEGNTEAFF. The DNA for the CDR3 is TGTGCCAGCTCACCGCGGCCGGAAGGGAACACTGAAGCTTTCTTT.

This clone was observed once. The chain recombines TRBV7-2 with TRBJ1-2, with unresolved D. The CDR3 length is 14 residues. V dropped 1 base and J dropped 3 bases, with 9 bases sitting between them. Per germline, CDR1 SGHTA and CDR2 FQGNSA. The CDR3 coding sequence is TGTGCCAGCAGCTTAGTTGGGTGGGACTATGGCTACACCTTC. The encoded protein is CASSLVGWDYGYTF.

The V call is TRBV10-2, the J call TRBJ2-1; D not certain. There are 13 residues in the CDR3. V shed 7 bases and J shed 0 bases, with 7 bases lying between them. CDR1 and CDR2 from the germline V gene are WSHSY and SAAADI. The CDR3, as DNA: TGCGCCAGCAACGACCCCTCCTACAATGAGCAGTTCTTC. It yields the protein CASNDPSYNEQFF.

The chain has TRBV5-1 and TRBJ2-5; 7 positions agree with TRBD2. Germline-derived CDR1 and CDR2 are SGHRS and YFSETQ. The CDR3 spans 14 residues. The V segment lost 2 bases and the J segment 5 bases; nucleotides outside the gene matches: 6. The CDR3 is CASSLAREDETQYF. Here the CDR3 DNA reads TGCGCCAGCAGCTTAGCCCGGGAGGACGAGACCCAGTACTTC.

The V and J genes are TRBV18 and TRBJ1-3; D not certain. Germline lookup yields CDR1 KGHSH and CDR2 LQKENI. The V end was cut by 3 bases, the J end by 6 bases, with 12 bases between. The CDR3 has 14 amino acids. Here the CDR3 DNA reads TGTGCCAGCTCACCCGACACGGCCTTAAACACCATATATTTT. Translating it yields CASSPDTALNTIYF.

J is TRBJ2-1 and V is TRBV7-3, with D tentatively TRBD2 (5 bases). CDR1 and CDR2 (germline): SGHTA, FQGTGA. There are 13 residues in the CDR3. V lost 3 bases and J 7 bases, leaving 10 bases between the germline ends. The CDR3 sequence is CASSFGLRNEQFF. The CDR3 region has the DNA TGTGCCAGCAGCTTTGGACTCCGAAATGAGCAGTTCTTC.

This chain uses TRBV7-9 with TRBJ1-6; 7 nucleotides agree with TRBD1. Germline V lookup: CDR1 SEHNR, CDR2 FQNEAQ (reference sequence). The CDR3 totals 13 residues. Trimming took 0 bases from V and 13 from J; bases not matched to a gene: 3. The CDR3 DNA reads TGTGCCAGCAGCTTAGCGACAGGGTGGCCCCTCCACTTT. This encodes CASSLATGWPLHF.

This clone was detected a few times. The chain couples TRBV16 to TRBJ2-7; 8 bases are a match to TRBD2. From germline, CDR1 is KGHSY and CDR2 FQNENV. The CDR3 length is 14 residues. The V and J ends lost 0 bases and 7 bases, in that order; junction bases with no gene match: 5. In DNA form, the CDR3 reads TGTGCCAGCAGCCAATCCCCGGGGGGGAAGGAGCAGTACTTC. It codes for CASSQSPGGKEQYF.

CDR3: CASSEQDGEQFF. In DNA form, the CDR3 reads TGTGCCAGTAGTGAACAGGACGGTGAGCAGTTCTTC. The chain links TRBV19 to TRBJ2-1; tentatively, D is TRBD1 (5 bases). Germline V gives CDR1 LNHDA, CDR2 SQIVND (reference sequence). The CDR3 has 12 residues. V lost 5 bases, J lost 9 bases, and 11 bases lay in between.

This clone occurred once. This sequence joins TRBV4-1 and TRBJ1-4; weak D call: TRBD1 (5 bases). The germline V and J ends were trimmed by 3 bases and 2 bases, with 10 bases remaining between them. Germline CDR1 reads MGHRA; CDR2 reads YSYEKL. The CDR3 spans 15 residues. The CDR3 spells CASSQPGRTNEKLFF. CDR3 DNA: TGCGCCAGCAGCCAGCCGGGACGGACTAATGAAAAACTGTTTTTT.